The 24 T cell receptor beta chains given below trace back to one sample, sequenced in a study of blood T cell repertoires in COVID-19. The repertoire was sequenced with immunoSEQ multiplex PCR; TCRdb's copy has only in-frame clones and lacks some. The sample has about 260,000 clones, about 87% seen once. Sequenced sample: peripheral blood. The receptors stem from a woman between 50 and 59 years old with acute or convalescent COVID-19.

This clone came up a few times. The chain uses TRBV25-1 and TRBJ2-6; 7 bases agree with TRBD1. V gave up 3 bases and J gave up 0 bases; unmatched junction bases: 5. Germline CDR1 MGHDK, CDR2 SYGVNS. The CDR3 runs to 17 residues. The DNA for the CDR3 is TGTGCCAGCAGTGATAGAGGGGGCGGCTCTGGGGCCAACGTCCTGACTTTC. Its protein is CASSDRGGGSGANVLTF.

The genes are TRBV7-2 and TRBJ2-3; 7 bases are a match to TRBD2. The CDR3 spans 16 residues. V shed 1 base and J 0 bases; nucleotides not matched to a gene: 4. From germline, CDR1 is SGHTA and CDR2 FQGNSA. DNA for the CDR3: TGTGCCAGCAGCTTAGACGGGAGGCCTAGCACAGATACGCAGTATTTT. Its protein is CASSLDGRPSTDTQYF.

CDR3 loop: CASSRLWGEQPQHF. The CDR3 DNA reads as TGTGCCAGCAGCCGTCTTTGGGGAGAGCAGCCCCAGCATTTT. V usage is TRBV3-1 (or the pseudogene TRBV3-2) and J usage is TRBJ1-5; D call uncertain. V lost 4 bases to trimming and J lost 7 bases, with 14 bases between them. Germline CDR1 is LGHDT and CDR2 is YNNKEL (reference sequence). This CDR3 has 14 amino acids.

This clone was seen once. This sequence joins TRBV9 and TRBJ2-5; TRBD1 agrees at 8 bases. V was pared by 3 bases and J by 5 bases, with 6 bases of the junction left unmatched. The CDR3 totals 14 residues. Looked up from germline, CDR1 is SGDLS and CDR2 is YYNGEE. The CDR3 loop reads CASSGTGNGETQYF. DNA of the CDR3: TGTGCCAGCAGCGGGACAGGGAACGGTGAGACCCAGTACTTC.

This chain joins TRBV2 and TRBJ2-3; 9 bases fit TRBD2. Germline V gene data show CDR1 as SNHLY and CDR2 as FYNNEI. This CDR3 is built from 16 residues. Germline trimming cut 3 bases from V and 2 bases from J; bases unmatched to any gene: 6. CDR3 bases: TGTGCCAGCAGTGACATAGCGGGAGCCCTCACAGATACGCAGTATTTT. This sequence encodes CASSDIAGALTDTQYF. Full variable domain (outside the CDR3, taken from reference TRBV2 and TRBJ2-3): EPEVTQTPSHQVTQMGQEVILRCVPISNHLYFYWYRQILGQKVEFLVSFYNNEISEKSEIFDDQFSVERPDGSNFTLKIRSTKLEDSAMYFCASSDIAGALTDTQYFGPGTRLTVL.

J is TRBJ2-1 and V is TRBV5-5; the D gene is possibly TRBD2 (6 bases). The CDR3 length is 14 residues. From germline, CDR1 is SGHKS and CDR2 YYEKEE (reference sequence). V lost 3 bases and J lost 3, with 10 bases in between. The CDR3 region is CASSYSGIYNEQFF. The CDR3 nucleotides read TGTGCCAGCAGCTATAGCGGAATCTACAATGAGCAGTTCTTC.

Here the CDR3 reads CASSLLGTGEEKLFF. CDR3 DNA: TGTGCCAGCAGTTTACTAGGGACAGGGGAGGAAAAACTGTTTTTT. The rearrangement links TRBV25-1 to TRBJ1-4, with TRBD1 matching 10 bases. CDR3 length equals 15 residues. J was trimmed by 8 bases and V by 5 bases; bases with no gene match: 8. Germline V gene data show CDR1 as MGHDK and CDR2 as SYGVNS.

This clone occurred a few times. The rearrangement uses TRBV27 and TRBJ1-2; 9 bases are a match to TRBD1. The CDR3 totals 14 residues. Trimming took 5 bases from V and 6 from J; bases not matched to a gene: 7. The V gene's germline CDR1 is MNHEY and CDR2 SMNVEV (reference sequence). The CDR3 DNA reads as TGTGCCAGCAGTGCTCTGACAGGGGGAAATGGCTACACCTTC. It translates to CASSALTGGNGYTF.

The V gene is TRBV2, the J gene TRBJ1-4, with TRBD1 matching 9 bases. This CDR3 comprises 14 residues. The ends lost 3 bases at V and 8 bases at J; junction bases unmatched: 4. Germline V lookup: CDR1 SNHLY, CDR2 FYNNEI. The chain's CDR3 is CASSDGTGYEKLFF. DNA for the CDR3: TGTGCCAGCAGTGACGGGACAGGGTACGAAAAACTGTTTTTT.

The chain carries TRBV5-6 and TRBJ1-1; D unresolved. The germline V and J ends were trimmed by 0 bases and 5 bases, with 8 bases remaining between them. Germline-derived CDR1 and CDR2 are SGHDT and YYEEEE. CDR3 size: 13 residues. Written as DNA, the CDR3 is TGTGCCAGCAGCTTGGTAACCGGGACTGAAGCTTTCTTT. This translates into CASSLVTGTEAFF.

V and J are TRBV7-9 and TRBJ2-2; 7 bases are a match to TRBD1. V lost 3 bases, J lost 4 bases, and 5 bases stayed unmatched. CDR3 size: 15 residues. CDR1 SEHNR and CDR2 FQNEAQ come from the germline V gene (reference sequence). The CDR3 is CASSLGTVGTGELFF. The CDR3 DNA follows: TGTGCCAGCAGCTTGGGGACAGTAGGCACCGGGGAGCTGTTTTTT.

The J gene is TRBJ2-1, the V gene TRBV6-5, with D possibly TRBD2 on 6 matching bases. V was pared by 7 bases and J by 6 bases, with 16 bases between. CDR3 size: 14 residues. Germline CDR1 is MNHEY and CDR2 is SVGAGI. As DNA, the CDR3 is TGTGCCAGCAAGGTGGTAGCGGACACCAATGAGCAGTTCTTC. As protein: CASKVVADTNEQFF.

This clone was detected only once. The chain links TRBV28 to TRBJ2-7; no clear D. The CDR3 is made up of 14 amino acids. V was trimmed by 6 bases and J by 6 bases, leaving 18 bases between them. Germline assignment: CDR1 MDHEN and CDR2 SYDVKM. The CDR3: CASSPLEIGAEQYF. The CDR3 region has the DNA TGTGCCAGCAGCCCCCTGGAGATAGGTGCCGAGCAGTACTTC.

V usage is TRBV5-1 and J usage is TRBJ2-1; 9 bases match TRBD2. Germline trimming cut 0 bases from V and 6 bases from J; bases unmatched to any gene: 1. Per germline, CDR1 SGHRS and CDR2 YFSETQ. The CDR3 totals 14 residues. The CDR3 DNA reads as TGCGCCAGCAGCTTGGGACTAGCGGTCAATGAGCAGTTCTTC. Protein: CASSLGLAVNEQFF.

This clone was found a few times. The rearrangement uses TRBV9 and TRBJ2-2, with 8 bases fitting TRBD2. Germline assignment: CDR1 SGDLS and CDR2 YYNGEE. The CDR3 length is 14 residues. The ends lost 2 bases at V and 8 bases at J; junction bases unmatched: 5. The CDR3 sequence is CASSVISGEGELFF. In nucleotides, the CDR3 is TGTGCCAGCAGCGTTATTAGCGGGGAGGGGGAGCTGTTTTTT.

This clone was observed once. V is TRBV20-1 and J is TRBJ2-3; D may be TRBD1 (6 bases). The CDR3 spans 16 residues. The germline V and J ends were trimmed by 3 bases and 0 bases, with 16 bases remaining between them. Germline lookup yields CDR1 DFQATT and CDR2 SNEGSKA (reference sequence). The CDR3 spells CSASPRTAASTDTQYF. The CDR3 nucleotides are TGCAGTGCTAGTCCAAGGACAGCGGCAAGCACAGATACGCAGTATTTT.

In this sample, this clone turned up once. The chain links TRBV7-6 to TRBJ1-5; 8 nucleotides agree with TRBD1. Per germline, CDR1 SGHVS and CDR2 FNYEAQ. This CDR3 is 15 amino acids long. Unmatched junction bases numbered 9, after V lost 4 bases and J lost 7 bases. The CDR3 nucleotides read TGTGCCAGCAGCTCCTTAGGACAGGGCGGACAGCCCCAGCATTTT. Its translation is CASSSLGQGGQPQHF.

This chain joins TRBV6-2 or TRBV6-3 and TRBJ2-2; a possible D gene is TRBD2 (5 bases). Germline CDR1 is MNHEY and CDR2 is SVGEGT. Trimming took 5 bases from V and 5 from J, leaving 15 bases between them. The CDR3 consists of 15 residues. The DNA of the CDR3 is TGTGCCAGCAGTACCACTAGGTCTGGGACCGGGGAGCTGTTTTTT. Translating gives CASSTTRSGTGELFF.

This clone has a handful of counts. The chain joins TRBV2 to TRBJ1-5; 8 positions match TRBD1. CDR1 is SNHLY, CDR2 FYNNEI, per germline. This CDR3 comprises 15 residues. V was clipped by 7 bases and J by 4 bases; unmatched bases: 9. The chain's CDR3 is CASMNDRGINQPQHF. CDR3 nucleotides: TGTGCCAGCATGAACGACAGGGGAATAAATCAGCCCCAGCATTTT.

This clone was seen just once. The CDR3 DNA reads TGCGCCAGCAGCTTGGAACTAGCGGTAAACTACGAGCAGTACTTC. This gives the protein CASSLELAVNYEQYF. The chain carries TRBV5-1 and TRBJ2-7, with TRBD2 matching over 8 bases. Losses at the gene ends were 0 bases for V and 3 bases for J; bases not matched to a gene: 5. CDR1 SGHRS and CDR2 YFSETQ come from the germline V gene. This CDR3 is 15 amino acids long. The full variable domain, its missing parts supplied by reference TRBV5-1 and TRBJ2-7, is KAGVTQTPRYLIKTRGQQVTLSCSPISGHRSVSWYQQTPGQGLQFLFEYFSETQRNKGNFPGRFSGRQFSNSRSEMNVSTLELGDSALYLCASSLELAVNYEQYFGPGTRLTVT.

The chain uses TRBV7-2 and TRBJ1-5; TRBD1 matches at 7 bases. The CDR3 totals 15 residues. The V segment lost 4 bases and the J segment 4 bases; nucleotides outside the gene matches: 7. Germline CDR1 SGHTA, CDR2 FQGNSA. Here the CDR3 DNA reads TGTGCCAGCAGCTATTTCCAGGGGGTTAATCAGCCCCAGCATTTT. It yields the protein CASSYFQGVNQPQHF.

This clone was counted between two and nine times. V is TRBV29-1 and J is TRBJ1-1; tentative D call: TRBD1 (6 bases). CDR1 is SQVTM and CDR2 is ANQGSEA in the germline V gene. The CDR3 is 10 residues long. The V end lost 7 bases, the J end lost 8 bases, and 11 bases lay between the germline ends. The CDR3 nucleotides are TGCAGCGGGCTCACAGGGGAAGCTTTCTTT. Translation: CSGLTGEAFF.

This clone was seen just once. The chain links TRBV7-8 to TRBJ1-2; the match to TRBD1 covers 12 bases. With V trimmed by 1 base and J by 8 bases, 2 bases remained unmatched. The germline CDR1 and CDR2 sequences are SGHVS and FQNEAQ. CDR3 length: 14 amino acids. Here the CDR3 reads CASSLVGQGAGYTF. CDR3 nucleotides: TGTGCCAGCAGCTTAGTGGGACAGGGGGCGGGCTACACCTTC.

This chain links TRBV7-2 with TRBJ2-1, with a possible D match to TRBD2 (6 bases). Germline assignment: CDR1 SGHTA and CDR2 FQGNSA. Trimming removed 5 bases from V and 10 bases from J, with 18 bases in between. This CDR3 is built from 14 residues. CDR3 amino acids: CASSPLGPRGEQFF. As DNA, the CDR3 is TGTGCCAGCAGCCCCTTAGGTCCACGGGGGGAGCAGTTCTTC.